These 3 T cell receptor beta chains came from one sample sequenced in a study of T cells expressing NK-cell markers. TCRdb re-called the 5' RACE reads and gives one entry per CDR3 protein, without DNA. Its table lists 150,000 or so distinct CDR3 sequences. The sequencing sample was made of blood T cells: a sorted CD56 or NKG2C T cell subset, CD4+ or CD8+ T cells, or bulk PBMC T cells (not recorded which). Receptors originate from a woman aged 50 to 60 in good health.

The chain carries TRBV12-3 or TRBV12-4 and TRBJ2-1; TCRdb lists TRBD2, though no DNA is available to test this call. CDR3 length: 13 amino acids. CDR3 sequence: CATRTSGRNEQFF.

The gene calls are TRBV27 and TRBJ2-1; without DNA, the TCRdb call of TRBD1 cannot be checked. Germline values: CDR1 MNHEY, CDR2 SMNVEV (reference sequence). The CDR3 is made up of 15 amino acids. This chain's CDR3 is CASSSGQRPYNEQFF.

The chain uses TRBV7-6 and TRBJ2-7; the D call from TCRdb, TRBD1, cannot be confirmed without DNA. The CDR3 is made up of 15 amino acids. Germline V gene lookup returns CDR1 SGHVS and CDR2 FNYEAQ. This chain's CDR3 is CASSLVRDGTYEQYF.